These 10 T cell receptor beta chains were all obtained from the same sample, sequenced in a study of blood T cell repertoires in COVID-19. Some clones are missing from TCRdb's copy, which holds only in-frame ones; the method was immunoSEQ multiplex PCR. Of hundreds of thousands of clones in the sample, 70% to 90% were seen once. The material sequenced was peripheral blood. The receptor set was obtained from a woman between 45 and 65 years old with acute or convalescent COVID-19.

This clone was seen a few times. The chain couples TRBV30 to TRBJ2-7, with a possible D match to TRBD2 (6 bases). CDR3 length: 13 amino acids. The V end was cut by 6 bases, the J end by 0 bases, with 12 bases between. Per germline, CDR1 GTSNPN and CDR2 SVGIG (reference sequence). CDR3 bases: TGTGCCTGTGGGACTGAGAGCTCCTACGAGCAGTACTTC. Residues: CACGTESSYEQYF. The full variable domain, with the rest looked up from reference TRBV30 and TRBJ2-7, is SQTIHQWPATLVQPVGSPLSLECTVEGTSNPNLYWYRQAAGRGLQLLFYSVGIGQISSEVPQNLSASRPQDRQFILSSKKLLLSDSGFYLCACGTESSYEQYFGPGTRLTVT.

The chain employs TRBV9 and TRBJ2-1, with 7 bases aligning to TRBD1. This CDR3 comprises 19 residues. The V segment lost 0 bases and the J segment 0 bases; nucleotides outside the gene matches: 12. The V gene's germline CDR1 is SGDLS and CDR2 YYNGEE. CDR3 nucleotide sequence: TGTGCCAGCAGCGTAGCAACCGGACAGGAAAAGAGCTCCTACAATGAGCAGTTCTTC. Translated: CASSVATGQEKSSYNEQFF.

The chain uses TRBV7-8 and TRBJ1-1; D is undetermined. Per germline, CDR1 SGHVS and CDR2 FQNEAQ. This CDR3 region has 11 residues. V was pared by 8 bases and J by 1 base, with 5 bases between. The CDR3 reads CASAENTEAFF. The CDR3 DNA reads as TGTGCCAGCGCAGAGAACACTGAAGCTTTCTTT.

This CDR3 reads CASKGLAGGPVNEQFF. The CDR3 DNA sequence: TGCGCCAGCAAGGGACTAGCGGGAGGGCCCGTCAATGAGCAGTTCTTC. The V gene is TRBV5-1, the J gene TRBJ2-1; 16 bases are a match to TRBD2. V lost 6 bases to trimming and J lost 6 bases; unmatched junction nucleotides: 6. CDR1 is SGHRS, CDR2 YFSETQ, per germline. CDR3 length: 16 residues.

This rearrangement joins TRBV9 to TRBJ2-3; D is perhaps TRBD2 (6 bases). Germline loops: CDR1 SGDLS, CDR2 YYNGEE. V shed 0 bases and J shed 2 bases, with 10 bases lying between them. This CDR3 spans 15 amino acids. The chain's CDR3 is CASSVDGTPTDTQYF. The CDR3 DNA is TGTGCCAGCAGCGTAGACGGGACTCCCACAGATACGCAGTATTTT.

The chain has TRBV5-1 and TRBJ2-3, with a possible D match to TRBD2 (7 bases). Trimming cost V 4 bases and J 8 bases, with 23 bases left between them. This CDR3 is 16 amino acids long. From germline, CDR1 is SGHRS and CDR2 YFSETQ. This chain's CDR3 is CASSREGGVSGGTQYF. CDR3 DNA sequence: TGCGCCAGCAGCCGGGAAGGGGGTGTGTCGGGAGGTACGCAGTATTTT.

V gene TRBV12-3 or TRBV12-4 combines with J gene TRBJ1-2, with D perhaps matching TRBD1 (6 bases). Between the trimmed V and J ends, which lost 2 bases and 6 bases, there was a span of 10 bases. CDR3 size: 13 residues. The CDR3 spells CASSLLRGNGYTF. DNA of the CDR3: TGTGCCAGCAGTTTACTCAGGGGTAATGGCTACACCTTC.

J is TRBJ1-2 and V is TRBV19; weak D call: TRBD1 (6 bases). The CDR3 totals 14 residues. The V end lost 6 bases, the J end lost 5 bases, and 16 bases lay between the germline ends. Germline V gene data show CDR1 as LNHDA and CDR2 as SQIVND (reference sequence). The CDR3 region has the DNA TGTGCCAGTAGCCCCAGGGGTCAGGGGTATGGCTACACCTTC. This gives the protein CASSPRGQGYGYTF.

J is TRBJ1-2 and V is TRBV5-4; D is perhaps TRBD1 (6 bases). Germline V gene sequence: CDR1 SGHNT, CDR2 YYREEE (reference sequence). This CDR3 is built from 15 residues. V dropped 2 bases and J dropped 6 bases, with 17 bases sitting between them. The CDR3 sequence is CASSLPTGGVDGYTF. The CDR3 DNA reads TGTGCCAGCAGCTTACCGACGGGGGGCGTAGATGGCTACACCTTC.

The chain uses TRBV5-4 and TRBJ2-7, with 9 bases aligning to TRBD2. The CDR3 extends over 15 amino acids. Per the germline V gene, CDR1 is SGHNT and CDR2 is YYREEE (reference sequence). V gave up 0 bases and J gave up 2 bases; unmatched junction bases: 3. The CDR3 sequence: CASSLAASGTYEQYF. For the CDR3, the DNA is TGTGCCAGCAGCTTGGCGGCTAGCGGGACCTACGAGCAGTACTTC.